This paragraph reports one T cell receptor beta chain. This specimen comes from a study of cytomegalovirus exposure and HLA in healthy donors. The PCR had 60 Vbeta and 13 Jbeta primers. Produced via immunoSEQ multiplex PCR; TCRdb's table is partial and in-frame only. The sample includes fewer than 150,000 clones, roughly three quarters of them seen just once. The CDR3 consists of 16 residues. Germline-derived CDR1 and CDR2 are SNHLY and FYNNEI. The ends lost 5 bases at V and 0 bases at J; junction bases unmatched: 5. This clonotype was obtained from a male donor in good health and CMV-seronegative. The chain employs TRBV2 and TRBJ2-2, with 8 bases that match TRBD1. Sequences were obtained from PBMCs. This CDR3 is CASSIGQGPNTGELFF. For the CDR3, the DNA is TGTGCCAGCAGTATTGGACAGGGTCCGAACACCGGGGAGCTGTTTTTT.